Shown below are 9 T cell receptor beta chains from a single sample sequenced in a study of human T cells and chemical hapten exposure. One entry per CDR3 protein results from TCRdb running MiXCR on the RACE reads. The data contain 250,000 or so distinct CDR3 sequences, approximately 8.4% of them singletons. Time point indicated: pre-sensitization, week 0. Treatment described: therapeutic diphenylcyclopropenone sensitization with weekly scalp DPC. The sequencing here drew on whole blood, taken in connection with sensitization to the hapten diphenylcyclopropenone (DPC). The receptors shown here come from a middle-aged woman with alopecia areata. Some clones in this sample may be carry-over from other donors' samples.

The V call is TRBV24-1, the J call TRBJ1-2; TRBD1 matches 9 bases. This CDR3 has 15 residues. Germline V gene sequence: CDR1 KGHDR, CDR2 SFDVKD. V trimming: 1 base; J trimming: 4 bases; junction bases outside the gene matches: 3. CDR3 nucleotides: TGTGCCACCAGTGATTTCTCACAGGGGGCCTATGGCTACACCTTC. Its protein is CATSDFSQGAYGYTF.

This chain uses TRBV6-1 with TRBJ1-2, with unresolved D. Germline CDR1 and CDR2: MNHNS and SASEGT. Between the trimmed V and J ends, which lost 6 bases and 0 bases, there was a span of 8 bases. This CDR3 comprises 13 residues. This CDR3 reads CASSPRANYGYTF. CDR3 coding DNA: TGTGCCAGCAGCCCCAGAGCTAACTATGGCTACACCTTC.

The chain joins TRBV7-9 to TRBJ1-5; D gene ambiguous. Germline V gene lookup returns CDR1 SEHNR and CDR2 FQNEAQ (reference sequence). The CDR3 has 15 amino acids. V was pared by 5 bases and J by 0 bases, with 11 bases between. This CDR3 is CASSLFGDSNQPQHF. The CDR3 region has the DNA TGTGCCAGCAGCCTTTTCGGCGATAGCAATCAGCCCCAGCATTTT.

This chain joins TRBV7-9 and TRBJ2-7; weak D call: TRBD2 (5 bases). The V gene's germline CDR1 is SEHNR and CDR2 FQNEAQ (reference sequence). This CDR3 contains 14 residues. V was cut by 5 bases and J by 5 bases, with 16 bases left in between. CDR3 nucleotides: TGTGCCAGCAGCCCCCGACCGGCCGGGGACGAGCAGTACTTC. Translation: CASSPRPAGDEQYF. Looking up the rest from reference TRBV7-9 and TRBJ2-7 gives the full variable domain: DTGVSQNPRHKITKRGQNVTFRCDPISEHNRLYWYRQTLGQGPEFLTYFQNEAQLEKSRLLSDRFSAERPKGSFSTLEIQRTEQGDSAMYLCASSPRPAGDEQYFGPGTRLTVT.

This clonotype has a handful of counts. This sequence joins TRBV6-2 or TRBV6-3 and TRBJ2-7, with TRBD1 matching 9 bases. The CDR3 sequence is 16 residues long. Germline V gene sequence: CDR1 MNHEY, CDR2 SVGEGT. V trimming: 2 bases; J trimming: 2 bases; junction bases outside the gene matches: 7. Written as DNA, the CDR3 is TGTGCCAGCAGTTACGGGGTACAGGGGGCGGCCTACGAGCAGTACTTC. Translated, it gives CASSYGVQGAAYEQYF.

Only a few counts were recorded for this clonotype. Written as DNA, the CDR3 is TGCGCCAGCAGCCTACGACTAGGAGACACAGATACGCAGTATTTT. It specifies CASSLRLGDTDTQYF. The rearrangement joins TRBV5-1 to TRBJ2-3, with a possible D match to TRBD2 (6 bases). V was clipped by 4 bases and J by 2 bases, with 14 bases between them. The CDR3 loop spans 15 amino acids. Germline V gives CDR1 SGHRS, CDR2 YFSETQ. Full variable domain (outside the CDR3, taken from reference TRBV5-1 and TRBJ2-3): KAGVTQTPRYLIKTRGQQVTLSCSPISGHRSVSWYQQTPGQGLQFLFEYFSETQRNKGNFPGRFSGRQFSNSRSEMNVSTLELGDSALYLCASSLRLGDTDTQYFGPGTRLTVL.

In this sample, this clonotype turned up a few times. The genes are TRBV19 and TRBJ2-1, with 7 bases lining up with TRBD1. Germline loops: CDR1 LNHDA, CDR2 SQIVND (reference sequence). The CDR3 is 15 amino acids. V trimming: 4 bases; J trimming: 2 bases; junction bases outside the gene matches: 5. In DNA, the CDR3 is TGTGCCAGTAGTAGACAGGGCCCCCCCTACAATGAGCAGTTCTTC. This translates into CASSRQGPPYNEQFF.

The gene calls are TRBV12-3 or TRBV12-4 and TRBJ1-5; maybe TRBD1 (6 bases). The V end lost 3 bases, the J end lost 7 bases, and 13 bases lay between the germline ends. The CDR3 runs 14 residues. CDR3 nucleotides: TGTGCCAGCAGTTTTCCAGGGGCGGGGCAGCCCCAGCATTTT. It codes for CASSFPGAGQPQHF.

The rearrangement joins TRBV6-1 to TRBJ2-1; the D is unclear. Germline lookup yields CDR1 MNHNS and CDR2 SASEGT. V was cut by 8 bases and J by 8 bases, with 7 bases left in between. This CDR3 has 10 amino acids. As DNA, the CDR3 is TGTGCCAGCCGCGATGATGAGCAGTTCTTC. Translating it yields CASRDDEQFF.